This T cell receptor beta chain emerged from a study of T-cell reconstitution after alpha-beta-depleted transplantation in children. The length of the CDR3 is 15 residues. The trim removed 0 bases at V and 2 bases at J, leaving 3 bases unmatched. Per the germline V gene, CDR1 is SGDLS and CDR2 is YYNGEE. Unique molecular identifiers were built into the TCRbeta library. MiXCR was run by TCRdb on the PCR reads, yielding one entry per CDR3 protein. This sample has some 280,000 distinct CDR3 sequences, with almost 10% found just once. This TCR came from a human donor who donated a stem cell graft to a child with SCID. J is TRBJ2-3 and V is TRBV9, with 7 bases matching TRBD2. The starting material was PBMCs from the stem cell graft donor, obtained from the stem cell graft. For the CDR3, the DNA is TGTGCCAGCAGCGTAGGGCTAGCGGCCACAGATACGCAGTATTTT. Protein product: CASSVGLAATDTQYF.